This TCR beta chain derives from a study of cytomegalovirus exposure and HLA in healthy donors (dated by TCRdb to the late 2010s). A note on the overall study: An earlier analysis of fewer than 750 of the donors reported over 250 Gb of sequence data and roughly 120 million unique TCR beta sequences obtained from around 190 million T cells. An early release covering about 600 HLA-typed donors comprised roughly 300 gigabases of sequencing data and some 79 million unique TCR sequences. The genetic ancestry cluster associated with self-reported Caucasian donors included approximately 85% of the 398 genotyped donors. The study aimed to test whether signatures of past pathogen exposure could be identified by cataloging public T cell receptors. The study profiled the T cell repertoires of 666 subjects by immunosequencing and related them to cytomegalovirus serostatus. Along with the approximately 600-subject first cohort, a separate validation cohort of over a hundred different subjects was used. To predict cytomegalovirus infection status, the study brought together high-throughput TCR immunosequencing, statistical association of individual TCRs with disease status, and machine learning. A later analysis re-examined previously published TCR beta repertoires from 610 or so donors and added high-resolution HLA genotyping to investigate patterns of TCR occurrence. Rather than using new phenotypic data, the later analysis identified candidate immune exposures from TCR beta sequences and from how often those sequences occurred across donors. To decide whether each TCR beta V gene segment behaved as functional or pseudogenic, an earlier analysis of some 600 of the donors relied on high-throughput TCR beta sequencing. Alongside the repertoire data, information on donor age, sex, ethnicity and CMV serostatus was compiled. A later genetic analysis used genome-wide SNP genotypes for about three fifths of the roughly 700 donors, treating that subset as a discovery cohort. All discovery cohort repertoires had been generated on a single sequencing platform. HLA typing included class I and class II loci at four-digit resolution. Typing coverage varied by locus: roughly 629-630 donors for A, B, C, DRB1 and DQB1; 522 for DQA1; over 600 for DPA1; under 490 for DPB1. A few DR-DQ haplotypes were treated as single units for association and clustering because of strong linkage in the cohort. On average, roughly 240,000 unique TCR beta nucleotide sequences were sequenced per donor among 300 to 500 genotyped donors of the cohort, with roughly 18% of those sequences being non-productive. What the research found in general, with its limitations: For the cohort, immune exposure information was limited to CMV serostatus. A total of 164 TCR beta chains were listed by the study as associated with cytomegalovirus. A later analysis found that most CMV-associated TCR beta chains appeared HLA-restricted, with HLA associations seemingly driven largely by CMV exposure. Specific HLA alleles were associated with some 15,000 TCR beta sequences at a false discovery rate of 0.05 in a later analysis. HLA typing was unavailable for some donors at each locus, so association tests used only the typed subset. Linkage disequilibrium might explain the correlated functional status among segregating V segments, but an unknown experimental factor could not be excluded. A further reported finding was that TCR beta sequences accurately predicted the HLA-A and HLA-B alleles for most subjects in the first cohort. A later genetic analysis reported fewer N-insertions in productive TCRs among donors in an Asian-associated ancestry cluster than the roughly 670-donor mean. In this cohort, only TCR beta chains were sequenced, and detectable features were limited by the absence of alpha or paired-chain data. In a later analysis, the rate of TCR association differed among HLA loci, with DRB1 alleles having the most associated TCRs and HLA-C alleles having the fewest. Roughly uniform sequencing depth across donors was assumed in presence/absence analyses, although this assumption may not hold. Because the 87-base-pair reads could not distinguish some IMGT-functional V segments, including TRBV6-2 and TRBV6-3, those segments were excluded. A few of the identified cytomegalovirus-associated TCR beta chains were confirmed in vitro to be specific for cytomegalovirus antigens. A later genetic analysis associated a missense DCLRE1C variant with V-gene and J-gene trimming of TCR beta chains, and an independent cohort replicated the association. An earlier analysis of 450 to 750 of the donors showed that most TCR beta V segments appeared in productive rearrangements either about 90% or about 30% of the time, which broadly matched IMGT annotations. It was suggested by the authors that the approach could potentially be generalized to other disease states and immunological phenotypes. Assigning TCR associations to individual alleles was difficult when HLA alleles, especially DR and DQ, strongly co-occurred. The earlier analysis of 587 of the donors excluded some 15 rarely observed V segments, including chromosome 9 orphons, because counts were too low. While some public TCRs were present in many individuals, most TCR sequences turned up only very rarely across donors. A cluster of highly shared sequence variants was judged likely to be a technical artifact of the sequencing pipeline. The classifier was reported to diagnose cytomegalovirus status with high specificity and sensitivity in both the original cohort and the validation cohort. According to a later analysis, parvovirus B19, influenza, CMV and Epstein-Barr virus appeared linked to several top co-occurrence clusters. A later analysis found that HLA-associated TCR beta chains were more clonally expanded and had lower generation probabilities than equally common non-associated chains.

Details on this clone: What this receptor recognizes is not known.

The cohort comprised fewer than 700 healthy bone marrow donors. At the time of sampling, every cohort member was nominally healthy, though immune exposures that went unrecorded were likely present. The donor was CMV seronegative and was included in the group of several hundred seronegative cohort members. A peripheral blood sample was collected from each donor, and TCR beta sequencing was performed on peripheral blood mononuclear cells. Genomic DNA extraction from the blood cell samples was performed with the Qiagen DNeasy Blood Extraction Kit. The CDR3 spans 16 residues, from the cysteine through the phenylalanine. The sequence is cut down to CDR3 DNA, 48 bases in frame from base 1. Trimming leaves V shorter by 3 bases and J shorter by 10 bases, with the junction holding 13 bases beyond the gene matches. Via the germline V gene, CDR1 is SGHDT and CDR2 YYEEEE. Library creation used the immunoSEQ multiplex PCR assay. The multiplex PCR relied on a mix of 60 forward primers for TCR Vbeta segments and 13 reverse primers for TCR Jbeta segments. A multiplex PCR assay on genomic DNA amplified the CDR3 region of rearranged TCR beta genes. The Illumina HiSeq System was used to sequence the amplified TCR beta libraries as 87-base-pair reads. The study's own analysis went as follows. A later analysis tallied tens of millions of unique TCR beta chains across the 700 or so repertoires, and some 10 million of those chains were shared by two or more donors. Raw reads were error-corrected and collapsed into unique sequences with a nearest-neighbor algorithm that merged closely related sequences to remove PCR and sequencing errors. Alignment of CDR3 sequences to IMGT reference sequences was used to assign V, D and J gene segments. For a sequence to be retained, at least a six-nucleotide match to both a V gene segment and a J gene segment was required. Rearrangements were called productive when the CDR3 lacked stop codons and stayed in frame with V and J; all others were non-productive. Following IMGT convention, CDR3 was defined as the stretch from the second conserved V-encoded cysteine up to the conserved J-encoded phenylalanine. The earlier analysis of 500 to 650 of the donors excluded any sequence lacking an unambiguous match to a single V gene segment. An earlier analysis of around 600 of the donors classified V segments as functional when productive rearrangements were above 56.7% and as segregating when the standard deviation between donors was above 5%. To diagnose cytomegalovirus status from the catalog of TCR beta chain sequences, a statistical classification framework was built. V and J gene assignment, in a later analysis, came from comparing TCR nucleotide sequences with IMGT/GENE-DB human TR gene sequences. A later analysis assigned CDR3 sequences and most-parsimonious VDJ recombination scenarios with the TCRdist pipeline. In a later analysis, each TCR beta chain was defined by its CDR3 amino acid sequence together with its V-gene family, and reads without a unique V-gene family were excluded. A later analysis removed over 500 highly shared, low-generation-probability nucleotide sequences to deal with suspected cross-contamination and a sequencing artifact. In a later analysis, a clonal expansion index was calculated for each public chain from normalized within-repertoire ranks of inferred template counts. Generation probabilities in a later analysis came from a VDJ recombination model fitted to out-of-frame rearrangements, and those results were checked against IGoR. A later analysis scored TCR-TCR, TCR-HLA and TCR-CMV co-occurrence with hypergeometric tests, applying a repertoire-size bias correction to TCR pairs. To estimate false discovery rates, a later analysis permuted the HLA or CMV assignments 20 times. A later analysis grouped co-occurring TCRs with DBSCAN, adding TCRdist sequence similarity when clustering within HLA-allele-positive subsets. For co-occurrence clustering, repertoires with fewer than 30,000 or more than 120,000 public chains were excluded, along with roughly 5 repertoires with anomalous nucleotide sharing. TCRdb took over this immuneACCESS table, retaining in-frame rearrangements with V and J assigned. Such tables are incomplete; in checked studies, under half of the missing clones stem from an unresolved V gene, and the remainder is unexplained. That table is the source of V, J and clone size, and D and trimming were worked out from the DNA. The sample's clone listing holds 100,000 to 150,000 clones. The ten largest clones represent 2% to 2.5% of the sample.

Sequenced input: PBMCs. This TCR was sampled from a man aged 40-50 years in good health and CMV-seronegative. Recombination joined TRBV5-6 with TRBJ1-1; 12 central nucleotides agree with TRBD1. The DNA reads TGTGCCAGCAGCTACGGGACAGGGGGCCCAGGGAGTGTAGCTTTCTTT. The translation is CASSYGTGGPGSVAFF. When the CDR3 is completed using the reference TRBV5-6 and TRBJ1-1 genes on either side, the full variable domain is DAGVTQSPTHLIKTRGQQVTLRCSPKSGHDTVSWYQQALGQGPQFIFQYYEEEERQRGNFPDRFSGHQFPNYSSELNVNALLLGDSALYLCASSYGTGGPGSVAFFGQGTRLTVV.